These 8 T cell receptor beta chains were sequenced from one sample in a study of T cell responses to AZD1222 COVID-19 vaccine. Produced via immunoSEQ multiplex PCR; TCRdb's table is partial and in-frame only. The sample lists approximately 91,000 clones; 70% to 90% were seen once. The source material was peripheral blood, sampled on day 0 of AZD1222 vaccination. The receptor set was obtained from an adult in good health.

The chain recombines TRBV19 with TRBJ2-7; D may match TRBD1 or TRBD2 (5 bases each). Looked up from germline, CDR1 is LNHDA and CDR2 is SQIVND (reference sequence). The V end was cut by 4 bases, the J end by 6 bases, with 10 bases between. There are 12 residues in the CDR3. The CDR3 reads CASSTRGGEQYF. In nucleotides, the CDR3 is TGTGCCAGTAGTACGAGGGGCGGCGAGCAGTACTTC. Supplemented by reference TRBV19 and TRBJ2-7, the full variable domain reads DGGITQSPKYLFRKEGQNVTLSCEQNLNHDAMYWYRQDPGQGLRLIYYSQIVNDFQKGDIAEGYSVSREKKESFPLTVTSAQKNPTAFYLCASSTRGGEQYFGPGTRLTVT.

The gene calls are TRBV7-9 and TRBJ2-3; D is possibly TRBD1 (5 bases). The germline CDR1 and CDR2 sequences are SEHNR and FQNEAQ (reference sequence). Between the trimmed V and J ends, which lost 1 base and 6 bases, there was a span of 11 bases. The CDR3 loop spans 14 amino acids. The CDR3 bases are TGTGCCAGCAGCTTAGGAATAGGGGCGGATACGCAGTATTTT. Translating it yields CASSLGIGADTQYF.

The chain carries TRBV4-3 and TRBJ2-1; TRBD1 agrees at 8 bases. CDR3 length: 13 residues. The trim removed 2 bases at V and 9 bases at J, leaving 3 bases unmatched. Germline lookup yields CDR1 LGHNA and CDR2 YSLEER. The CDR3 DNA reads TGCGCCAGCAGCCAACGGACAGGGTTTGAGCAGTTCTTC. Its protein is CASSQRTGFEQFF.

The V gene is TRBV5-4, the J gene TRBJ1-1; a weak D match, TRBD1 (6 bases). CDR1 SGHNT and CDR2 YYREEE come from the germline V gene (reference sequence). The V gene lost 0 bases and the J gene lost 4 bases, with 13 bases spanning the gap. This CDR3 has 15 amino acids. The CDR3 region is CASSLGYREGTEAFF. CDR3 DNA: TGTGCCAGCAGCTTGGGGTACAGGGAAGGCACTGAAGCTTTCTTT.

J is TRBJ2-5 and V is TRBV29-1; D is undetermined. This CDR3 spans 12 amino acids. Trimming stripped 4 bases from V and 5 bases from J, with 11 bases between. CDR1 SQVTM and CDR2 ANQGSEA come from the germline V gene. The CDR3 DNA reads TGCAGCGTTGTTCGCGTCGGGGAGACCCAGTACTTC. Amino acids: CSVVRVGETQYF.

The chain recombines TRBV9 with TRBJ1-2, with 9 bases lining up with TRBD1. Germline V CDR1 and CDR2: SGDLS, YYNGEE. Unmatched junction bases numbered 8, after V lost 0 bases and J lost 8 bases. CDR3 length equals 15 residues. CDR3 coding DNA: TGTGCCAGCAGCGTAGCAAACAGGGGGCCGGTAGGCTACACCTTC. Translating gives CASSVANRGPVGYTF.

The CDR3, as DNA: TGCGCCAGCAGCGTCTCCGGGACTAGCGGGGGGGTGACCGGGGAGCTGTTTTTT. This sequence encodes CASSVSGTSGGVTGELFF. V usage is TRBV5-1 and J usage is TRBJ2-2; 16 bases are a match to TRBD2. Germline V gives CDR1 SGHRS, CDR2 YFSETQ. Trimming removed 4 bases from V and 5 bases from J; junction bases left unmatched: 8. The CDR3 is 18 residues long.

CDR3 residues: CASSYVPQSNQPQHF. CDR3 sequence (DNA): TGTGCCAGCAGTTACGTCCCCCAAAGCAATCAGCCCCAGCATTTT. V gene TRBV6-5 combines with J gene TRBJ1-5; no firm D call. This CDR3 has 15 residues. Trimming cost V 2 bases and J 1 base, with 9 bases left between them. CDR1 and CDR2 from the germline V gene are MNHEY and SVGAGI.